The next 7 T cell receptor beta chains were all read from a single sample in a study of OX40 agonist ivuxolimab in advanced cancers. The assay was immunoSEQ multiplex PCR, and TCRdb's table has in-frame clones only and misses some. The sample shows fewer than 100,000 clones, approximately 89% of them seen only once. The sequencing used CD4+ or CD8+ T cells sorted from blood, collected in a trial of the OX40 agonist ivuxolimab. The receptors stem from an adult with an advanced solid tumor such as melanoma, head and neck, liver or kidney cancer.

The V gene is TRBV7-2, the J gene TRBJ2-3; D unresolved. From germline, CDR1 is SGHTA and CDR2 FQGNSA. The CDR3 has 12 residues. Between the trimmed V and J ends, which lost 6 bases and 4 bases, there was a span of 8 bases. The CDR3 nucleotides read TGTGCCAGCAGTCCAGTAGCAGATACGCAGTATTTT. Encoded protein: CASSPVADTQYF.

The rearrangement joins TRBV11-3 to TRBJ1-5; no definite D call. V lost 5 bases, J lost 1 base, and 21 bases lay in between. Germline CDR1 reads SGHNT; CDR2 reads YENEEA. The CDR3 covers 18 residues. The CDR3 region is CASSPVSPECPSNQPQHF. The CDR3 region has the DNA TGTGCCAGCAGCCCCGTCTCACCGGAGTGTCCCAGCAATCAGCCCCAGCATTTT.

This clone was detected only once. The V gene is TRBV2, the J gene TRBJ2-7; D gene ambiguous. CDR1 is SNHLY and CDR2 is FYNNEI in the germline V gene. V shed 2 bases and J shed 1 base, with 6 bases lying between them. The CDR3 runs 13 residues. The CDR3 here is CASSENMSYEQYF. CDR3 nucleotide sequence: TGTGCCAGCAGTGAAAACATGTCCTACGAGCAGTACTTC.

The genes are TRBV6-1 and TRBJ1-1; maybe TRBD1 (6 bases). V was shortened by 4 bases and J by 4 bases, with 19 bases between the two germline ends. Germline V gene data show CDR1 as MNHNS and CDR2 as SASEGT. This CDR3 spans 16 amino acids. This CDR3 reads CASSVGQGILGTEAFF. Here the CDR3 DNA reads TGTGCCAGCAGTGTCGGGCAGGGGATTTTAGGCACTGAAGCTTTCTTT.

The chain carries TRBV19 and TRBJ1-5; TRBD1 matches 9 bases. This CDR3 comprises 17 residues. Germline trimming cut 2 bases from V and 5 bases from J; bases unmatched to any gene: 10. The germline V gene encodes CDR1 LNHDA and CDR2 SQIVND (reference sequence). The CDR3, as DNA: TGTGCCAGTAGTATAATACAGGGGGCTCAGACCTATCAGCCCCAGCATTTT. Amino acid sequence: CASSIIQGAQTYQPQHF.

The chain joins TRBV9 to TRBJ2-5, with 7 bases that match TRBD2. V gave up 4 bases and J gave up 2 bases; unmatched junction bases: 11. Germline V lookup: CDR1 SGDLS, CDR2 YYNGEE. This CDR3 is 16 amino acids long. The CDR3 spells CASSPESAGGQETQYF. The CDR3 coding sequence is TGTGCCAGCAGCCCCGAATCCGCCGGGGGGCAAGAGACCCAGTACTTC.

This chain uses TRBV29-1 with TRBJ2-5; 7 bases match TRBD2. This CDR3 contains 13 residues. The germline CDR1 and CDR2 sequences are SQVTM and ANQGSEA. J gave up 1 base and V 3 bases, and 2 bases lay outside the gene matches. The CDR3 nucleotides read TGCAGCGTTGATCGCGGGGGCCAAGAGACCCAGTACTTC. This codes for CSVDRGGQETQYF.